Presented here are 22 T cell receptor beta chains from one specimen sequenced in a study of vaccination and CD4 T cells after COVID-19. Cultured CD4+ T cell DNA underwent sequencing with the Oncomine TCR Beta short-read assay. Via MiXCR, TCRdb re-called the PCR reads, giving one row per CDR3 protein. The table includes under 20,000 distinct CDR3 sequences, 31% detected once. The treatment denotes: roughly 11-day PBMC culture with coronavirus spike peptide pools or control peptides (ViraFEST assay). These receptors' antigens are unknown. The sequenced sample was cultured CD4+ T cells from blood. The receptors shown here come from a human donor with COVID-19.

V gene TRBV7-8 combines with J gene TRBJ2-1; 11 positions match TRBD2. CDR1 and CDR2 (germline): SGHVS, FQNEAQ. V lost 1 base and J lost 8; bases outside the gene matches: 7. The CDR3 extends over 16 amino acids. The CDR3 loop is CASSLGSLAGGHEQFF. The CDR3 DNA follows: TGTGCCAGCAGCTTAGGTAGCCTAGCGGGGGGCCATGAGCAGTTCTTC.

The chain has TRBV24-1 and TRBJ2-7; the D gene is possibly TRBD1 (6 bases). CDR1 KGHDR and CDR2 SFDVKD come from the germline V gene. This CDR3 has 13 residues. The V gene lost 6 bases and the J gene lost 2 bases, with 10 bases spanning the gap. In DNA form, the CDR3 reads TGTGCCACCAGTCCTGGGACACCCTACGAGCAGTACTTC. It specifies CATSPGTPYEQYF.

This clonotype was detected only a few times. V gene TRBV6-4 combines with J gene TRBJ1-6; D unclear. This CDR3 comprises 19 residues. Germline-derived CDR1 and CDR2 are MRHNA and SNTAGT. V was clipped by 2 bases and J by 0 bases, with 17 bases between them. The CDR3 region is CASSDAKNPENSYNSPLHF. The CDR3 DNA reads as TGTGCCAGCAGTGACGCGAAAAACCCAGAAAACTCCTATAATTCACCCCTCCACTTT.

This clonotype was seen a handful of times. The chain employs TRBV27 and TRBJ1-5; weak D call: TRBD1 (5 bases). Germline values: CDR1 MNHEY, CDR2 SMNVEV (reference sequence). The V and J ends lost 3 bases and 4 bases respectively, with 7 bases between them. This CDR3 comprises 13 residues. Here the CDR3 DNA reads TGTGCCAGCAGTTTGGACACTAATCAGCCCCAGCATTTT. It encodes CASSLDTNQPQHF.

The rearrangement joins TRBV28 to TRBJ2-3; the D call may be TRBD1 or TRBD2 (5 bases each). CDR3 size: 15 residues. Trimming left V 5 bases short and J 3 bases short, with 15 bases between. Germline values: CDR1 MDHEN, CDR2 SYDVKM. The CDR3 DNA is TGTGCCAGCAGTGACGAGGGGCAGAAAACAGATACGCAGTATTTT. Protein sequence: CASSDEGQKTDTQYF.

J is TRBJ2-7 and V is TRBV6-2 or TRBV6-3, with TRBD2 matching 7 bases. V trimming: 6 bases; J trimming: 4 bases; junction bases outside the gene matches: 6. CDR1 and CDR2 from the germline V gene are MNHEY and SVGEGT. This CDR3 has 13 amino acids. CDR3 residues: CASSLGRSYEQYF. The CDR3 bases are TGTGCCAGCAGCCTCGGGAGGTCATACGAGCAGTACTTC.

The CDR3 spells CASRTETGTGGNQPQHF. The CDR3 DNA sequence: TGTGCCAGCAGGACCGAAACTGGGACAGGGGGTAATCAGCCCCAGCATTTT. This chain uses TRBV6-1 with TRBJ1-5; the match to TRBD1 covers 11 bases. Trimming took 6 bases from V and 4 from J; bases not matched to a gene: 11. Per germline, CDR1 MNHNS and CDR2 SASEGT. The CDR3 length is 17 residues.

This clonotype is medium-sized within its sample. The rearrangement links TRBV20-1 to TRBJ1-2; no clear D gene. The V gene lost 0 bases and the J gene lost 1 base, with 9 bases spanning the gap. Germline V CDR1 and CDR2: DFQATT, SNEGSKA (reference sequence). CDR3 length: 14 amino acids. The CDR3 DNA is TGCAGTGCTAGAGATCTAAGGATTAACTATGGCTACACCTTC. It is translated as CSARDLRINYGYTF.

The rearrangement uses TRBV28 and TRBJ2-7; D remains ambiguous. Germline V gene lookup returns CDR1 MDHEN and CDR2 SYDVKM. Trimming stripped 5 bases from V and 3 bases from J, with 5 bases between. The CDR3 is 11 amino acids. CDR3 residues: CASSRVYEQYF. CDR3 DNA: TGTGCCAGCAGTCGGGTCTACGAGCAGTACTTC.

In DNA, the CDR3 is TGTGCCAGCAGCCAAGTGGCGCTCTACGAGCAGTACTTC. Translation gives CASSQVALYEQYF. The chain joins TRBV14 to TRBJ2-7; D remains ambiguous. The germline V gene has CDR1 SGHDN and CDR2 FVKESK. The CDR3 spans 13 residues. V shed 1 base and J shed 3 bases, with 7 bases lying between them.

The genes are TRBV10-2 and TRBJ2-2; TRBD1 agrees at 7 bases. The CDR3 sequence is 17 residues long. In germline, CDR1 is WSHSY, CDR2 SAAADI. V trimming: 2 bases; J trimming: 5 bases; junction bases outside the gene matches: 11. The CDR3 protein is CASSEARGWSVTGELFF. In DNA form, the CDR3 reads TGCGCCAGCAGTGAGGCCAGGGGGTGGTCAGTGACCGGGGAGCTGTTTTTT.

This clonotype was seen a single time. This chain links TRBV7-2 with TRBJ2-1; D ambiguous. Looked up from germline, CDR1 is SGHTA and CDR2 is FQGNSA. This CDR3 is built from 12 residues. V dropped 7 bases and J dropped 9 bases, with 13 bases sitting between them. The CDR3 region has the DNA TGTGCCAGCACCGGTAAAGGATTTGAGCAGTTCTTC. Its protein product is CASTGKGFEQFF.

This CDR3 is CSARRLAGGRMGEQYF. In DNA, the CDR3 is TGCAGTGCTAGACGACTAGCGGGGGGGCGTATGGGCGAGCAGTACTTC. The chain links TRBV20-1 to TRBJ2-7; 14 bases are a match to TRBD2. After removal of 2 bases from V and 6 bases from J, the junction contained 9 bases not matched to a gene. This CDR3 is built from 16 residues. Germline lookup yields CDR1 DFQATT and CDR2 SNEGSKA (reference sequence).

This chain links TRBV7-2 with TRBJ1-4; no clear D. The CDR3 is 13 amino acids. Germline values: CDR1 SGHTA, CDR2 FQGNSA. V lost 3 bases and J lost 4, with 6 bases in between. The CDR3: CASSFGVNEKLFF. CDR3 coding DNA: TGTGCCAGCAGCTTTGGTGTTAATGAAAAACTGTTTTTT.

This clonotype was detected once. The chain recombines TRBV5-6 with TRBJ2-7; TRBD1 matches at 8 bases. Germline CDR1 and CDR2: SGHDT and YYEEEE. The length of the CDR3 is 16 residues. Trimming took 4 bases from V and 3 from J; bases not matched to a gene: 12. The CDR3 coding sequence is TGTGCCAGCAGCCGGACAGGGACGATTTCATTCTACGAGCAGTACTTC. Protein product: CASSRTGTISFYEQYF.

This clonotype was detected only once. This rearrangement joins TRBV7-3 to TRBJ2-5; TRBD1 matches 10 bases. The germline CDR1 and CDR2 sequences are SGHTA and FQGTGA. Trimming cost V 4 bases and J 5 bases; bases outside gene matches: 7. The CDR3 loop spans 15 amino acids. The CDR3 sequence: CASSSTTGGWETQYF. The CDR3 DNA sequence: TGTGCCAGCAGCTCGACGACAGGGGGCTGGGAGACCCAGTACTTC.

A few counts support this clonotype. The V and J genes are TRBV6-1 and TRBJ2-1; 12 nucleotides agree with TRBD2. The germline gives CDR1 MNHNS, CDR2 SASEGT. After removal of 7 bases from V and 4 bases from J, the junction contained 2 bases not matched to a gene. The CDR3 has 14 amino acids. In DNA, the CDR3 is TGTGCCAGCAACCTAGCGGGGGGGTACAATGAGCAGTTCTTC. It codes for CASNLAGGYNEQFF.

This clonotype came up a few times. V gene TRBV6-5 combines with J gene TRBJ1-1, with TRBD1 identical over 8 bases. The CDR3 totals 15 residues. With 2 bases clipped from V and 1 base from J, the junction kept 3 bases outside the gene matches. Germline V lookup: CDR1 MNHEY, CDR2 SVGAGI. In nucleotides, the CDR3 is TGTGCCAGCAGTTACCGGACAGGGTGGAACACTGAAGCTTTCTTT. It is translated as CASSYRTGWNTEAFF.

The rearrangement joins TRBV27 to TRBJ2-3; D tentatively reads TRBD1 or TRBD2 (5 bases each). The length of the CDR3 is 16 residues. Germline-derived CDR1 and CDR2 are MNHEY and SMNVEV (reference sequence). Between the trimmed V and J ends, which lost 6 bases and 2 bases, there was a span of 18 bases. In DNA form, the CDR3 reads TGTGCCAGCAGGGAAGGTGGGGACGGACACACAGATACGCAGTATTTT. Protein sequence: CASREGGDGHTDTQYF.

CDR3: CSVLFGGDQPQHF. The CDR3 bases are TGCAGCGTTCTTTTTGGGGGAGATCAGCCCCAGCATTTT. This chain uses TRBV29-1 with TRBJ1-5, with D perhaps matching TRBD1 (5 bases). The CDR3 loop spans 13 amino acids. V was clipped by 5 bases and J by 5 bases, with 13 bases between them. Germline V gene data show CDR1 as SQVTM and CDR2 as ANQGSEA.

This chain connects TRBV5-1 to TRBJ2-2; D is unresolved. V lost 0 bases, J lost 3 bases, and 9 bases lay in between. The germline gives CDR1 SGHRS, CDR2 YFSETQ. This CDR3 spans 15 amino acids. CDR3 DNA sequence: TGCGCCAGCAGCTTGGATCGGCCGGACACCGGGGAGCTGTTTTTT. Its protein product is CASSLDRPDTGELFF.

In this sample, this clonotype turned up a few times. J is TRBJ1-5 and V is TRBV19; 12 nucleotides line up with TRBD1. From germline, CDR1 is LNHDA and CDR2 SQIVND (reference sequence). This CDR3 contains 15 residues. V was clipped by 6 bases and J by 4 bases; unmatched bases: 4. The CDR3 DNA sequence: TGTGCCAGTAGATTGGGACAGGGGGCGAATCAGCCCCAGCATTTT. It specifies CASRLGQGANQPQHF. The full variable domain, its missing parts supplied by reference TRBV19 and TRBJ1-5, is DGGITQSPKYLFRKEGQNVTLSCEQNLNHDAMYWYRQDPGQGLRLIYYSQIVNDFQKGDIAEGYSVSREKKESFPLTVTSAQKNPTAFYLCASRLGQGANQPQHFGDGTRLSIL.